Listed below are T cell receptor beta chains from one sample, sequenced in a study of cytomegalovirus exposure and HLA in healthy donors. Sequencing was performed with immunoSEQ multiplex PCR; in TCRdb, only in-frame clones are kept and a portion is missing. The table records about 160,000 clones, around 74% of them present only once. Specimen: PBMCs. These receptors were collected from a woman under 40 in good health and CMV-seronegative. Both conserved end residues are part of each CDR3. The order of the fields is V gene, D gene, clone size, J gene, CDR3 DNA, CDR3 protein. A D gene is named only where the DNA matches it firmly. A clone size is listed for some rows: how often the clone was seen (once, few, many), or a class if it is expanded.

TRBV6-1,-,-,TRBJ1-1,TGTGCCAGCAGGAGACAGGACCACACTGAAGCTTTCTTT,CASRRQDHTEAFF
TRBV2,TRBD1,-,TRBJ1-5,TGTGCCAGCAGTCCGAACAGGGGGGACCAGCCCCAGCATTTT,CASSPNRGDQPQHF
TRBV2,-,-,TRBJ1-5,TGTGCCAGCAGTCTGGGGGGTGTTAGCAATCAGCCCCAGCATTTT,CASSLGGVSNQPQHF
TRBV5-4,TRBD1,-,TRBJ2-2,TGTGCCAGCAGCACGACAGGGGGCTTCTCCGGGGAGCTGTTTTTT,CASSTTGGFSGELFF
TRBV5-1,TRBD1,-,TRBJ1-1,TGCGCCAGCAGCTCCACAGGGGGCATGGACACTGAAGCTTTCTTT,CASSSTGGMDTEAFF
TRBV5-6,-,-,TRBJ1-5,TGTGCCAGCAGCTTGGCTGGGGCCCCTAATCAGCCCCAGCATTTT,CASSLAGAPNQPQHF
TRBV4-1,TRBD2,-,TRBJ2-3,TGCGCCAGCAGCCAGGAATCCGGGACTACCTTGGGCACAGATACGCAGTATTTT,CASSQESGTTLGTDTQYF
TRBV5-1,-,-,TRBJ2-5,TGCGCCAGCAGCTCCCAGGGTCTCCAAGAGACCCAGTACTTC,CASSSQGLQETQYF
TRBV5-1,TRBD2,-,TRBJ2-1,TGCGCCAGCACCGGGGGAGGGTCCTACAATGAGCAGTTCTTC,CASTGGGSYNEQFF
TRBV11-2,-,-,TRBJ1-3,TGTGCCAGCAGCACGACAGACAGCCGAAACACCATATATTTT,CASSTTDSRNTIYF
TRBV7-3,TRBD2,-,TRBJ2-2,TGTGCCAGCAGCTCGCTAGCGGGGGCGAACACCGGGGAGCTGTTTTTT,CASSSLAGANTGELFF
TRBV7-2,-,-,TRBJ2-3,TGTGCCAGCAGCTTAGCGAGGGCGGCGCAGTATTTT,CASSLARAAQYF
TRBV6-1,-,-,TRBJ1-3,TGTGCCAGCAATTCCTTGGGGGGGTTGGGAAACACCATATATTTT,CASNSLGGLGNTIYF
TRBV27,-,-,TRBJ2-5,TGTGCCAGCAGTTTATGGGGCGTACAAGAGACCCAGTACTTC,CASSLWGVQETQYF
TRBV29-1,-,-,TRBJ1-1,TGCAGCGTTGGAAGAGGGTTGAACACTGAAGCTTTCTTT,CSVGRGLNTEAFF
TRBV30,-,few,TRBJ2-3,TGTGCCTGCTCTAACTCCCGGGACTCCTCCACAGATACGCAGTATTTT,CACSNSRDSSTDTQYF
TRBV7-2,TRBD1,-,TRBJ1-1,TGTGCCAGCAGCCTTAGCGGGACAGACACTGAAGCTTTCTTT,CASSLSGTDTEAFF
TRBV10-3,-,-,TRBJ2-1,TGTGCCATCAGTGATGGGGGGATCTCCTACAATGAGCAGTTCTTC,CAISDGGISYNEQFF
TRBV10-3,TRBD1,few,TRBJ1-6,TGTGCCATCAGAGGGACAGGCGCTCAGTCACCCCTCCACTTT,CAIRGTGAQSPLHF
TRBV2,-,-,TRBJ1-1,TGTGCCAGCAGGGGGGCAGGGGTTGTGAACACTGAAGCTTTCTTT,CASRGAGVVNTEAFF
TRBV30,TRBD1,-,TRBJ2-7,TGTGCCTGGAGTGTGGGGACAGGGCGGTACGAGCAGTACTTC,CAWSVGTGRYEQYF
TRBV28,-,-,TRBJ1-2,TGTGCCTCAGGCAGTAGGTATGGCTACACCTTC,CASGSRYGYTF
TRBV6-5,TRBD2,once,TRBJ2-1,TGTGCCAGCTCTGCGGGGGGCGGGGATGAGCAGTTCTTC,CASSAGGGDEQFF
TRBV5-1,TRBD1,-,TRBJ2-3,TGCGCCAGCAGCGGAGGGACAGGGACAGATACGCAGTATTTT,CASSGGTGTDTQYF
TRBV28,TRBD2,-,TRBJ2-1,TGTGCCAGCAGCCCTCTAGCGGTCTCCTACAATGAGCAGTTCTTC,CASSPLAVSYNEQFF
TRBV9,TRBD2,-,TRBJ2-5,TGTGCCAGCAGCTCGGGACTAGCGGGGGGACAAGAGACCCAGTACTTC,CASSSGLAGGQETQYF
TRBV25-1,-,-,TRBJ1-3,TGTGCCAGCAGTGTAGGCGGGGGATCTGGAAACACCATATATTTT,CASSVGGGSGNTIYF
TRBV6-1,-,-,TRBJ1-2,TGTGCCAGCAGTGTATTTGGGGGCGATAACTATGGCTACACCTTC,CASSVFGGDNYGYTF
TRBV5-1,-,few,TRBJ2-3,TGCGCCAGCAGCTTGCTGGGGCCCTCAGATACGCAGTATTTT,CASSLLGPSDTQYF
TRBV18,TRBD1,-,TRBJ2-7,TGTGCCAGCTCACCCGGACAGGGGGCGTGGAGCTACGAGCAGTACTTC,CASSPGQGAWSYEQYF
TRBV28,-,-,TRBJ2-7,TGTGCCAGCAGTCTAGTATCAAGCCAAAGCGGCGAGCAGTACTTC,CASSLVSSQSGEQYF
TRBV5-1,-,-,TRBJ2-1,TGCGCCAGCAGCTTGGCCTTAGGAGAGTACAATGAGCAGTTCTTC,CASSLALGEYNEQFF
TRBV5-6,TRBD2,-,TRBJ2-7,TGTGCCAGCAGCGGCGGGAGAGGGTCCTACGAGCAGTACTTC,CASSGGRGSYEQYF
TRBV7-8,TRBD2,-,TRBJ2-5,TGTGCCAGCAGCTCCCGCGAGCGGGAACAAGAGACCCAGTACTTC,CASSSREREQETQYF
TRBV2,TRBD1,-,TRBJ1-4,TGTGCCAGCAGTGCAAGGACAGGGGGCGATGAAAAACTGTTTTTT,CASSARTGGDEKLFF
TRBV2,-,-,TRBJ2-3,TGTGCCAGCAGTGTGCTAGCGGATACGCAGTATTTT,CASSVLADTQYF
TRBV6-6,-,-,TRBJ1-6,TGTGCCAGTGCCGTCCCCACCGGACCCCTCCACTTT,CASAVPTGPLHF
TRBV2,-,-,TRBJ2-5,TGTGCCAGCAGGGACTTGGACCAAGAGACCCAGTACTTC,CASRDLDQETQYF
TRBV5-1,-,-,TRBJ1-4,TGCGCCAGCAGCTCCGGGGAGATTGAGGAAAAACTGTTTTTT,CASSSGEIEEKLFF
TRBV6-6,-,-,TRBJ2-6,TGTGCCAGCAGGGGCAGAGCGGAGGTCGGGGCCAACGTCCTGACTTTC,CASRGRAEVGANVLTF
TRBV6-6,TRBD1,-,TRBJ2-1,TGTGCCAGCAGTTACTCGAATCAGGGACAGGAGTTCTTC,CASSYSNQGQEFF
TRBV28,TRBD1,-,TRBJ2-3,TGTGCCTGCAGTTTGGGGACAGGAACGCAGTATTTT,CACSLGTGTQYF
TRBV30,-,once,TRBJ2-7,TGTGCCTGGAGTACTTCGACAGGCCTGGAGCAGTACTTC,CAWSTSTGLEQYF
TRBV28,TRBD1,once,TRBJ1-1,TGTGCCAGCAGTCCGACAGGGGGGAGTACTGAAGCTTTCTTT,CASSPTGGSTEAFF
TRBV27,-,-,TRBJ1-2,TGTGCCAGCAGACCCGTTCCCGGGGAGGATGGCTACACCTTC,CASRPVPGEDGYTF
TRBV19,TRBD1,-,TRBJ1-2,TGTGCCAGTCAGTTGGACAGGAGAAGAAGAGGCTACACCTTC,CASQLDRRRRGYTF
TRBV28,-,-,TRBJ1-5,TGTGCCAGCATCTTTTCTGTCCCAGGGAGGAATCAGCCCCAGCATTTT,CASIFSVPGRNQPQHF
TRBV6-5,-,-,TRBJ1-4,TGTGCCAGCAGCGCCAAGGGTACAGGATATGAAAAACTGTTTTTT,CASSAKGTGYEKLFF
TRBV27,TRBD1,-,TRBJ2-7,TGTGCCAGCAGCCAGACAGGGGGCTCCTACGAGCAGTACTTC,CASSQTGGSYEQYF
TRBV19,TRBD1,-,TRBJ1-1,TGTGCCAGTAGGCAACAGGGGGTGGGCACTGAAGCTTTCTTT,CASRQQGVGTEAFF
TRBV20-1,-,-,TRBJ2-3,TGCAGTGGTTACACAGATACGCAGTATTTT,CSGYTDTQYF